This entry features one T cell receptor beta chain sequence. The CDR3 covers 16 residues. The V gene end was trimmed by 4 bases and the J gene end by 0 bases; junction bases not matched to a gene: 7. Per germline, CDR1 SGHRS and CDR2 YFSETQ. Here immunoSEQ multiplex PCR was the method, and the copy in TCRdb shows in-frame clones only, minus some. The sample consists of over 70,000 clones, 75% to 95% of them appearing once. The sample is drawn from a study of Tregs in tolerant kidney transplant recipients. Mixed chimerism was transient after nonmyeloablative marrow transplants from related graft donors.

The source of this sequence is a human patient who received a combined kidney and bone marrow transplant. Some T cells may be transferred from the graft donor. V gene TRBV5-1 combines with J gene TRBJ2-3, with TRBD2 matching over 8 bases. The specimen comprised CD4+ T cells from blood (PBMCs), sampled 24 months after the transplant. The CDR3 DNA sequence: TGCGCCAGCAGCCTTCCGACTAGCGAGAGCACAGATACGCAGTATTTT. Encoded protein: CASSLPTSESTDTQYF.